This TCR beta chain was sequenced in a study of T-cell memory formation after mild COVID-19. Study outcomes and limitations: Confirmation was lacking for SARS-CoV-2 specificity of second-wave clones that peaked on day 37.

TCRdb re-derived calls from the 5' RACE reads in MiXCR, one entry per CDR3 protein. The table includes some 450,000 distinct CDR3 sequences, roughly 18% detected once. Germline loops: CDR1 SEHNR, CDR2 FQNEAQ (reference sequence). V was cut by 1 base and J by 10 bases, with 11 bases left in between. The CDR3 contains 14 residues. On this clonotype: Its antigen is currently unknown.

This clonotype originated in a young man who had mild COVID-19 (a few samples of this study predate the infection). Cell type and time point are not known. Sequenced input: PBMCs or a T cell subset sorted from them (not recorded which). The rearrangement uses TRBV7-9 and TRBJ1-6; D remains unclear. The CDR3 spells CASSLDSWRSPLHF. The CDR3 DNA reads as TGTGCCAGCAGCTTAGACTCGTGGCGGTCACCCCTCCACTTT.